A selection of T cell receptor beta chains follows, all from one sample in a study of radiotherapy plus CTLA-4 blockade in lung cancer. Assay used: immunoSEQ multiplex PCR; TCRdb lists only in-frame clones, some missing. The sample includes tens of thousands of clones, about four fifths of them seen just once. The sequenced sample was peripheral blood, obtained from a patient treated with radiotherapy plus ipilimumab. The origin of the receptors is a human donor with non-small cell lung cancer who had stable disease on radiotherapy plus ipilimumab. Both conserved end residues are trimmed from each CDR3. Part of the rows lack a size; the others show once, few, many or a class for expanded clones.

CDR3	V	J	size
AWIPRDRVEQF	TRBV30	TRBJ2-1	-
ASSLYGLSEQY	TRBV28	TRBJ2-7	-
ASSQVARNYGYT	TRBV4-1	TRBJ1-2	once
ASSLGGQSNYGYT	TRBV5-1	TRBJ1-2	-
ASSINEGVDQPQH	TRBV19	TRBJ1-5	-
ASSLRQPGSPLH	TRBV27	TRBJ1-6	-
ASSPRDRDNSPLH	TRBV28	TRBJ1-6	-
ASSLTSGGRETQY	TRBV5-4	TRBJ2-5	-
ASSGSPNRAGSNQPQH	TRBV5-6	TRBJ1-5	-
ATSRDRLAGVETQY	TRBV15	TRBJ2-5	once
ASSPTSTGELF	TRBV4-2	TRBJ2-2	-
ATKGTGGVQPQH	TRBV6-5	TRBJ1-5	-
ASSQDPTGNEKLF	TRBV11-2	TRBJ1-4	-
ASSFTSGGATNEKLF	TRBV28	TRBJ1-4	-
ASSLTGGPEAQY	TRBV7-3	TRBJ2-7	-
ASSKTRRPQY	TRBV21-1	TRBJ2-5	-
ASSLIGGVDTQY	TRBV27	TRBJ2-3	-
ASIREGGFSNQPQH	TRBV19	TRBJ1-5	-
ASSLFRLAGSQFRDTQY	TRBV28	TRBJ2-3	once
ASSLAGSGANVLT	TRBV27	TRBJ2-6	-
ASSMSGTPTDTQY	TRBV19	TRBJ2-3	-
ASSQVPQLNTEAF	TRBV4-1	TRBJ1-1	-
ASSSRRDRVNQPQH	TRBV5-6	TRBJ1-5	-
ASSPGQIRF	TRBV19	TRBJ2-1	-
ASSLEAGEQY	TRBV5-4	TRBJ2-7	-
ASSLVTGGINSPLH	TRBV5-1	TRBJ1-6	-
ASSYRALSPDTQY	TRBV27	TRBJ2-3	once
ASSLRTGYGYT	TRBV28	TRBJ1-2	-
AGSEPQGYIEKLF	TRBV6-1	TRBJ1-4	-
ASSSTGNDNSPLH	TRBV6-5	TRBJ1-6	-
ASSKNQGFTGELF	TRBV6-5	TRBJ2-2	-
ASRNGGGTEAF	TRBV6-5	TRBJ1-1	-
ASRPGLATGELF	TRBV2	TRBJ2-2	-
ASSALNPGLVGAGELF	TRBV9	TRBJ2-2	-
ASSGTGGETEAF	TRBV25-1	TRBJ1-1	-
ASIGGGPSSYEQY	TRBV28	TRBJ2-7	once
ASSRTDNSYEQY	TRBV13	TRBJ2-7	once
ASSFGYLYEQY	TRBV11-3	TRBJ2-7	few
ASSPRLESYEQY	TRBV9	TRBJ2-7	-
ASSSPRGSGNQPQH	TRBV28	TRBJ1-5	-
ASITGQGFSDTQY	TRBV5-1	TRBJ2-3	-
ASSDTSSGIYNEQF	TRBV7-9	TRBJ2-1	-
ASRVGQSSGNTIY	TRBV7-8	TRBJ1-3	-
ASSLGRYEQY	TRBV13	TRBJ2-7	once
ASSPRQGGQPQH	TRBV28	TRBJ1-5	-
ASSRTGSGEKLF	TRBV6-5	TRBJ1-4	-
ASSLRGEQY	TRBV11-3	TRBJ2-7	once
SLRDSGGQY	TRBV29-1	TRBJ2-5	-
ASSAGRISGANVLT	TRBV5-4	TRBJ2-6	-
ASSIDSRGGNQPQH	TRBV19	TRBJ1-5	few
ASSVGTGASTDTQY	TRBV9	TRBJ2-3	-
ASSVRRQGGNYGYT	TRBV9	TRBJ1-2	-
ASSLGGTTYEQY	TRBV9	TRBJ2-7	-
ASSLRLAGLTDTQY	TRBV7-3	TRBJ2-3	-